The text below deals with one T cell receptor beta chain. A read error may explain this, as a much larger clone is one base away. The authors built TCR beta libraries using iRepertoire HTBI primers and Arm-PCR of CDR3 regions. MiXCR was run by TCRdb on the multiplex PCR reads, yielding one entry per CDR3 protein. The data show around 480,000 distinct CDR3 sequences, approximately 16% seen once. This sample was taken from a study of regulatory T cells in long-lasting Graves disease. Time point in this sample: newly diagnosed GD, antithyroid drugs for less than 3 months. After RNA was extracted from PBMCs, the TCR library was made from it. The germline gives CDR1 MNHNS, CDR2 SASEGT. The CDR3 consists of 15 residues. The sample also formed part of further work on T cells in Graves' hyperthyroidism and ophthalmopathy.

The sequences come from peripheral blood mononuclear cells (PBMCs), collected at new diagnosis, from a patient treated with antithyroid drugs. This clonotype was sampled from a woman aged 35-60 years with Graves disease. The V call is TRBV6-1, the J call TRBJ1-1; possible D gene TRBD1, 5 bases. CDR3 DNA: TGTGCCAGCAGTGAAGGGGTCTGGTTGGACACTGGAGCTTTCTTT. Translated: CASSEGVWLDTGAFF.